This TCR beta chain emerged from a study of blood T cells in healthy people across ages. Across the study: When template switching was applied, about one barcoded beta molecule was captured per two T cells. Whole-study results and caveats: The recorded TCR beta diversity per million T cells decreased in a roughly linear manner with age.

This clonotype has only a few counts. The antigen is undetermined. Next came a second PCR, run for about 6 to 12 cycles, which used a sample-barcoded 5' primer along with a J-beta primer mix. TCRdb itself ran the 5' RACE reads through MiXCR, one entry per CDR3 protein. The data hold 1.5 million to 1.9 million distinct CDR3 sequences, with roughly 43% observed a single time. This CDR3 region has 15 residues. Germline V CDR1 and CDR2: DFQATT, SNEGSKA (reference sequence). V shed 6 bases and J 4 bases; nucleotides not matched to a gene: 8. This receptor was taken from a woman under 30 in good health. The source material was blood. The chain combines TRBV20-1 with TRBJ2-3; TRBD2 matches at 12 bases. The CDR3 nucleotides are TGCAGTGCCCAGCTAGCGGGGGGGCTTCCAGATACGCAGTATTTT. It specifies CSAQLAGGLPDTQYF.